Listed here are 26 T cell receptor beta chains from one sample, sequenced in a study of CD8+ T cells in alopecia areata. Following RNA extraction, reverse transcription yielded cDNA that acted as the sequencing template. Method: immunoSEQ multiplex PCR; TCRdb's copy keeps in-frame clones and lacks some. The sample holds about 260,000 clones; 60% are singletons and the top ten take more than 0.85%. Treatment reported: oral pan-JAK inhibitor, 5-10 mg twice daily. The material was CD4+ T cells sorted from blood, obtained at roughly week 53, from a patient treated with tofacitinib. All receptors come from a human donor with alopecia areata.

This chain connects TRBV30 to TRBJ2-7; the D is unclear. This CDR3 spans 12 amino acids. Trimming pared 6 bases from V and 2 bases from J, leaving 11 bases between. Germline V gene sequence: CDR1 GTSNPN, CDR2 SVGIG (reference sequence). CDR3 protein: CACSNLTYEQYF. The CDR3 bases are TGTGCCTGTAGTAACCTTACCTACGAGCAGTACTTC.

The rearrangement uses TRBV2 and TRBJ2-3; weak D call: TRBD1 (7 bases). This CDR3 has 17 amino acids. Looked up from germline, CDR1 is SNHLY and CDR2 is FYNNEI. With 1 base removed from V and 4 bases from J, the gap between germline ends came to 18 bases. The DNA of the CDR3 is TGTGCCAGCAGTGAAGGGCCTGGGGGGCAGGGGGCAGATACGCAGTATTTT. Encoded protein: CASSEGPGGQGADTQYF.

CDR3 DNA sequence: TGTGCCTGGAGTGTAAATCTTATCGAGCAGTACTTC. It encodes CAWSVNLIEQYF. V usage is TRBV30 and J usage is TRBJ2-7; D is unresolved. Trimming removed 0 bases from V and 6 bases from J, with 9 bases in between. Germline lookup yields CDR1 GTSNPN and CDR2 SVGIG (reference sequence). The CDR3 runs 12 residues.

The rearrangement links TRBV7-9 to TRBJ2-5; D is tentatively TRBD1 or TRBD2 (6 bases each). Germline loops: CDR1 SEHNR, CDR2 FQNEAQ (reference sequence). Trimming shortened V by 3 bases and J by 8 bases, and 7 bases separated the two germline ends. The length of the CDR3 is 11 residues. The CDR3, as DNA: TGTGCCAGCAGCTTGGGGGGCACCCAGTACTTC. Residues: CASSLGGTQYF.

This clone showed up just a few times. J is TRBJ2-2 and V is TRBV6-6, with D perhaps TRBD1 (5 bases). Between the trimmed V and J ends, which lost 7 bases and 2 bases, there was a span of 14 bases. CDR3 length: 15 residues. Germline V gene data show CDR1 as MNHNY and CDR2 as SVGAGI (reference sequence). CDR3 in amino acids: CASNARQINTGELFF. The CDR3 nucleotides read TGTGCCAGCAACGCGAGACAGATTAACACCGGGGAGCTGTTTTTT.

This clone showed up many times. The chain combines TRBV7-2 with TRBJ1-5; D is uncertain. V was shortened by 5 bases and J by 3 bases, with 14 bases between the two germline ends. This CDR3 has 15 residues. The germline V gene has CDR1 SGHTA and CDR2 FQGNSA. The CDR3 is CASSPLSGVNQPQHF. Written as DNA, the CDR3 is TGTGCCAGCAGCCCCCTTTCGGGTGTCAATCAGCCCCAGCATTTT.

This chain joins TRBV30 and TRBJ2-7; 10 bases line up with TRBD1. CDR3 size: 13 residues. Germline CDR1 and CDR2: GTSNPN and SVGIG (reference sequence). J lost 8 bases, V lost 5 bases, and 9 bases had no gene match. CDR3: CAWSRDRGTKQYF. In DNA, the CDR3 is TGTGCCTGGTCTCGGGACAGGGGTACCAAGCAGTACTTC.

To note about this clone: The sample carries other DNA sequences with the same CDR3. The chain uses TRBV29-1 and TRBJ2-2, with a tentative D call TRBD2 (5 bases). Trimming removed 3 bases from V and 1 base from J, with 6 bases in between. CDR3 size: 13 residues. Germline V gives CDR1 SQVTM, CDR2 ANQGSEA. The CDR3 reads CSVDRENTGELFF. The CDR3 DNA reads TGCAGCGTTGACCGGGAGAACACCGGGGAGCTGTTTTTT.

This clone was seen more than once but under ten times. This rearrangement joins TRBV18 to TRBJ2-5; D possibly matches TRBD1 or TRBD2 (5 bases each). CDR3 length: 14 amino acids. The V end lost 3 bases, the J end lost 0 bases, and 8 bases lay between the germline ends. CDR1 and CDR2 from the germline V gene are KGHSH and LQKENI. Here the CDR3 reads CASSPGPYQETQYF. The CDR3 DNA follows: TGTGCCAGCTCACCGGGACCGTACCAAGAGACCCAGTACTTC.

This clone has only a few counts. This chain connects TRBV18 to TRBJ1-6; D is uncertain. V was pared by 5 bases and J by 7 bases, with 3 bases between. CDR3 length: 11 amino acids. The germline V gene has CDR1 KGHSH and CDR2 LQKENI. The CDR3 DNA reads TGTGCCAGCTCATCGAATTCACCCCTCCACTTT. Protein sequence: CASSSNSPLHF.

The gene calls are TRBV29-1 and TRBJ1-2, with D unresolved. Trimming took off 7 bases at V and 8 bases at J, with 20 bases between the two ends. The germline gives CDR1 SQVTM, CDR2 ANQGSEA. The CDR3 totals 13 residues. CDR3 region: CSARPLQPRGYTF. The CDR3 DNA reads TGCAGCGCAAGACCACTCCAGCCAAGGGGCTACACCTTC. The full variable domain, rest sourced from reference TRBV29-1 and TRBJ1-2, is SAVISQKPSRDICQRGTSLTIQCQVDSQVTMMFWYRQQPGQSLTLIATANQGSEATYESGFVIDKFPISRPNLTFSTLTVSNMSPEDSSIYLCSARPLQPRGYTFGSGTRLTVV.

This rearrangement joins TRBV2 to TRBJ2-5; no clear D. Germline CDR1 and CDR2: SNHLY and FYNNEI. The CDR3 sequence is 13 residues long. V was clipped by 4 bases and J by 5 bases, with 11 bases between them. The CDR3 DNA reads as TGTGCCAGCAGTGTGTCAGGCCCTGAGACCCAGTACTTC. Encoded protein: CASSVSGPETQYF.

Points on this clone: The same CDR3 can be traced to other DNA sequences in this sample. The V call is TRBV6-5, the J call TRBJ2-5; 10 bases map to TRBD2. Germline V gene lookup returns CDR1 MNHEY and CDR2 SVGAGI. V gave up 2 bases and J gave up 3 bases; unmatched junction bases: 0. The CDR3 contains 14 residues. As DNA, the CDR3 is TGTGCCAGCAGTTACGGACTAGCGGAAGAGACCCAGTACTTC. It codes for CASSYGLAEETQYF.

J is TRBJ2-7 and V is TRBV7-2; tentative D call: TRBD2 (5 bases). Trimming stripped 5 bases from V and 3 bases from J, with 11 bases between. Germline CDR1 reads SGHTA; CDR2 reads FQGNSA. This CDR3 has 13 residues. The CDR3 nucleotides read TGTGCCAGCAGCGTTGAGGGTCTCTACGAGCAGTACTTC. Its translation: CASSVEGLYEQYF.

This CDR3 reads CASSLGLAGGRTQETQYF. The CDR3 nucleotides are TGTGCCAGCAGCTTGGGACTAGCGGGGGGGAGGACCCAAGAGACCCAGTACTTC. The chain uses TRBV5-4 and TRBJ2-5, with TRBD2 matching 14 bases. Trimming at V came to 0 bases and at J to 1 base, leaving 5 bases not matched to a gene. CDR1 is SGHNT, CDR2 YYREEE, per germline (reference sequence). This CDR3 has 18 residues. Looking up the rest from reference TRBV5-4 and TRBJ2-5 gives the full variable domain: ETGVTQSPTHLIKTRGQQVTLRCSSQSGHNTVSWYQQALGQGPQFIFQYYREEENGRGNFPPRFSGLQFPNYSSELNVNALELDDSALYLCASSLGLAGGRTQETQYFGPGTRLLVL.

As regards this clone: Mismatch with germline at one junction end may stem from a read error. The chain couples TRBV20-1 to TRBJ1-2, with D possibly TRBD1 on 6 matching bases. This CDR3 spans 11 amino acids. Germline CDR1 is DFQATT and CDR2 is SNEGSKA (reference sequence). The CDR3, as DNA: TGCAGTGCGGGGGGGCCCGGGACACGGGACTTC. This codes for CSAGGPGTRDF.

The chain couples TRBV6-6 to TRBJ2-1; tentatively, D is TRBD2 (6 bases). This CDR3 spans 13 amino acids. From germline, CDR1 is MNHNY and CDR2 SVGAGI (reference sequence). Trimming pared 2 bases from V and 10 bases from J, leaving 12 bases between. The CDR3 here is CASSYVGGVEQFF. CDR3 coding DNA: TGTGCCAGCAGTTACGTGGGAGGCGTGGAGCAGTTCTTC.

The chain uses TRBV7-9 and TRBJ2-1; perhaps TRBD1 as D (6 bases). The CDR3 covers 16 residues. Germline V CDR1 and CDR2: SEHNR, FQNEAQ (reference sequence). Between the trimmed V and J ends, which lost 5 bases and 7 bases, there was a span of 21 bases. The CDR3 region has the DNA TGTGCCAGCAGCCCAAAGGGACAACCCACCCTGAATGAGCAGTTCTTC. Translated: CASSPKGQPTLNEQFF.

The V gene is TRBV7-9, the J gene TRBJ2-5; 8 bases fit TRBD1. Germline trimming cut 2 bases from V and 4 bases from J; bases unmatched to any gene: 3. The CDR3 totals 14 residues. In germline, CDR1 is SEHNR, CDR2 FQNEAQ (reference sequence). The CDR3 loop is CASSLSQGVETQYF. In DNA form, the CDR3 reads TGTGCCAGCAGCTTATCACAGGGGGTAGAGACCCAGTACTTC.

This clone has just a few counts. The CDR3: CASSVGGGGQPQHF. CDR3 bases: TGTGCCAGTAGTGTTGGGGGGGGCGGTCAGCCCCAGCATTTT. V is TRBV19 and J is TRBJ1-5; tentative D call: TRBD1 (6 bases). Germline CDR1 and CDR2: LNHDA and SQIVND (reference sequence). The CDR3 has 14 residues. Trimming took 5 bases from V and 6 from J, leaving 14 bases between them.

This chain uses TRBV2 with TRBJ1-2; D might be TRBD1 (6 bases). CDR3 size: 16 residues. Trimming took 0 bases from V and 4 from J, leaving 15 bases between them. CDR1 and CDR2 (germline): SNHLY, FYNNEI. The CDR3 DNA reads as TGTGCCAGCAGTGAAGCGGGGACACGAACCGGCTATGGCTACACCTTC. This gives the protein CASSEAGTRTGYGYTF.

J is TRBJ2-7 and V is TRBV20-1, with D possibly matching TRBD1 (5 bases). The V gene lost 0 bases and the J gene lost 12 bases, with 12 bases spanning the gap. The CDR3 length is 11 residues. In germline, CDR1 is DFQATT, CDR2 SNEGSKA (reference sequence). For the CDR3, the DNA is TGCAGTGCTAGAGATCAGGGCCTGTCGTACTTC. This encodes CSARDQGLSYF.

This clone was observed a few times. The chain joins TRBV29-1 to TRBJ2-1; perhaps TRBD2 as D (5 bases). Germline V gene data show CDR1 as SQVTM and CDR2 as ANQGSEA. The length of the CDR3 is 15 residues. With 3 bases removed from V and 0 bases from J, the gap between germline ends came to 12 bases. CDR3 bases: TGCAGCGTTGATCGGCTAGGAGGCTCCTACAATGAGCAGTTCTTC. As protein: CSVDRLGGSYNEQFF.

This clone occurred a few times. This rearrangement joins TRBV5-8 to TRBJ2-5; D is uncertain. There are 14 residues in the CDR3. CDR1 is SGHTS and CDR2 is YDEGEE in the germline V gene. With 1 base removed from V and 1 base from J, the gap between germline ends came to 8 bases. CDR3 DNA: TGTGCCAGCAGCTTGTCACGTGGCCAAGAGACCCAGTACTTC. Protein sequence: CASSLSRGQETQYF.

The chain is built from TRBV15 and TRBJ2-7; perhaps TRBD1 as D (7 bases). Trimming took off 3 bases at V and 3 bases at J, with 15 bases between the two ends. This CDR3 comprises 15 residues. Per germline, CDR1 LNHNV and CDR2 YYDKDF (reference sequence). The CDR3, as DNA: TGTGCCACCAGCAGGGCGGGACAGAGAGGCTACGAGCAGTACTTC. Translation gives CATSRAGQRGYEQYF. Complete variable domain (other parts from reference TRBV15 and TRBJ2-7): DAMVIQNPRYQVTQFGKPVTLSCSQTLNHNVMYWYQQKSSQAPKLLFHYYDKDFNNEADTPDNFQSRRPNTSFCFLDIRSPGLGDTAMYLCATSRAGQRGYEQYFGPGTRLTVT.

The V gene is TRBV6-6, the J gene TRBJ1-4, with D possibly matching TRBD1 (6 bases). V was trimmed by 1 base and J by 7 bases, leaving 7 bases between them. This CDR3 has 13 residues. Germline CDR1 reads MNHNY; CDR2 reads SVGAGI (reference sequence). The CDR3 DNA follows: TGTGCCAGCAGTTACTACAGGGTTGAAAAACTGTTTTTT. Translated: CASSYYRVEKLFF.